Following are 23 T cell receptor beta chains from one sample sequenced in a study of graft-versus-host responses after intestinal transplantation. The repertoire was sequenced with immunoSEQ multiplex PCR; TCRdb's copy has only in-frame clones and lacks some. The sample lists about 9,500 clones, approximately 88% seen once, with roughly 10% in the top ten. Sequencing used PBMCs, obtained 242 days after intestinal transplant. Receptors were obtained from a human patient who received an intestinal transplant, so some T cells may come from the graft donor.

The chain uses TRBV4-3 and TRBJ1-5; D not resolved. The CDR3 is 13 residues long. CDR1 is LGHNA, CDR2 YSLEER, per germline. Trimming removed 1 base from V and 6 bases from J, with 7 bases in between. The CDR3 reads CASSQGQVQPQHF. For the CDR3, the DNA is TGCGCCAGCAGCCAAGGACAAGTTCAGCCCCAGCATTTT.

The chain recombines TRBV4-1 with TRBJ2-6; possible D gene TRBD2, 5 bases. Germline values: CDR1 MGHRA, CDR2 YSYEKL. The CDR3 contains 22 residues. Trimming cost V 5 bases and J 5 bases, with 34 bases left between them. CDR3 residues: CASSGSTRAARLPQSRANVLTF. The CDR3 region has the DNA TGCGCCAGCAGCGGATCGACGAGAGCAGCGCGACTACCACAAAGTCGGGCCAACGTCCTGACTTTC.

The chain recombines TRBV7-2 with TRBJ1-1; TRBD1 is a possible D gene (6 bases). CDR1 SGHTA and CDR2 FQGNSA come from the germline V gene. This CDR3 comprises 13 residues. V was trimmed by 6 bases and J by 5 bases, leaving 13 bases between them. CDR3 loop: CASSSRGDTEAFF. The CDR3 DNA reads TGTGCCAGCAGTTCCAGGGGAGATACTGAAGCTTTCTTT.

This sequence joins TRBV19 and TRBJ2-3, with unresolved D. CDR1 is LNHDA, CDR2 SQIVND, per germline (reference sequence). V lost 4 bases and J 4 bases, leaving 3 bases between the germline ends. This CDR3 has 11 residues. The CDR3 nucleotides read TGTGCCAGTAGTACCTCAGATACGCAGTATTTT. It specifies CASSTSDTQYF.

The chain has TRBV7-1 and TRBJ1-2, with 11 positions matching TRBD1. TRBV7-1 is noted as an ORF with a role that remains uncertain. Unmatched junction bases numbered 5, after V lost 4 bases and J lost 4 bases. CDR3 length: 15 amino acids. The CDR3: CASSLGGTGGYGYTF. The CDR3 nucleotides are TGTGCCAGCAGCTTAGGAGGGACAGGGGGCTATGGCTACACCTTC.

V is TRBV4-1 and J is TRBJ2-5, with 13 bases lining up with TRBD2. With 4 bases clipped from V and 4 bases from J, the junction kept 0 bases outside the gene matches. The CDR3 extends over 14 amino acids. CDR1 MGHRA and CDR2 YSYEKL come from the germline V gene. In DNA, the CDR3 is TGCGCCAGCAGCCGGACTAGCGGGAGAGAGACCCAGTACTTC. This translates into CASSRTSGRETQYF.

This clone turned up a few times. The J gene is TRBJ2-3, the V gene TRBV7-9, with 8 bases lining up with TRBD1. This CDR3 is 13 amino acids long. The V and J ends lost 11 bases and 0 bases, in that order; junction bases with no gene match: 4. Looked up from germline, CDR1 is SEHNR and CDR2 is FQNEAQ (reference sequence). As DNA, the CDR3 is TGTGCCGGACAGGGTATCAGCACAGATACGCAGTATTTT. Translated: CAGQGISTDTQYF.

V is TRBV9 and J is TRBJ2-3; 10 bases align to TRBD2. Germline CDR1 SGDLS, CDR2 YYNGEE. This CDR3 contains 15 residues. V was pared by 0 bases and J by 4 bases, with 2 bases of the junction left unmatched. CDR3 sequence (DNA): TGTGCCAGCAGCGTAGCTAGCGGGAGCCCAGATACGCAGTATTTT. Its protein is CASSVASGSPDTQYF.

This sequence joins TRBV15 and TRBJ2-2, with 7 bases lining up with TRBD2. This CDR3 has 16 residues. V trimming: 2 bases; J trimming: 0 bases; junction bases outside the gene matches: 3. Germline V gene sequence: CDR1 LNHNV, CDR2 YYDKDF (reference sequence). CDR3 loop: CATSRRGLSNTGELFF. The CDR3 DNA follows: TGTGCCACCAGCAGAAGGGGACTATCGAACACCGGGGAGCTGTTTTTT.

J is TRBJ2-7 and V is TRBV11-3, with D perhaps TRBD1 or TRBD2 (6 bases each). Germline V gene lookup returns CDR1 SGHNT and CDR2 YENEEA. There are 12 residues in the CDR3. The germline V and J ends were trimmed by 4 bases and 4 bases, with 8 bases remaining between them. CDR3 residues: CASSWGAYEQYF. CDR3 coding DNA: TGTGCCAGCAGCTGGGGGGCGTACGAGCAGTACTTC.

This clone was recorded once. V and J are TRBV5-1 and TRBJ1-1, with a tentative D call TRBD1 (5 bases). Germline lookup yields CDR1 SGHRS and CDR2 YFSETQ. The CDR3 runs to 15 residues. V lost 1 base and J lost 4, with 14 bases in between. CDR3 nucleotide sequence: TGCGCCAGCAGCTTGATGGGGACCCTCGGCACTGAAGCTTTCTTT. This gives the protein CASSLMGTLGTEAFF.

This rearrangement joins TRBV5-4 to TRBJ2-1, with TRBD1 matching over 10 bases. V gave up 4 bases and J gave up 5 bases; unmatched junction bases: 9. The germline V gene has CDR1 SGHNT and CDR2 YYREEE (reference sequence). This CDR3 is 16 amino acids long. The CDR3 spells CASSIPGTGANNEQFF. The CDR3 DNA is TGTGCCAGCAGCATCCCTGGGACAGGGGCAAACAATGAGCAGTTCTTC. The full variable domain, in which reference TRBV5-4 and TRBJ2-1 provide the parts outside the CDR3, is ETGVTQSPTHLIKTRGQQVTLRCSSQSGHNTVSWYQQALGQGPQFIFQYYREEENGRGNFPPRFSGLQFPNYSSELNVNALELDDSALYLCASSIPGTGANNEQFFGPGTRLTVL.

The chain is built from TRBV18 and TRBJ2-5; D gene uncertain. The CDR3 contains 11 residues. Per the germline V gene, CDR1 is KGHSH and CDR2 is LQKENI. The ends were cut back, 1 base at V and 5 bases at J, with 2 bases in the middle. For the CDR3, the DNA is TGTGCCAGCTCACCACTGGAGACCCAGTACTTC. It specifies CASSPLETQYF.

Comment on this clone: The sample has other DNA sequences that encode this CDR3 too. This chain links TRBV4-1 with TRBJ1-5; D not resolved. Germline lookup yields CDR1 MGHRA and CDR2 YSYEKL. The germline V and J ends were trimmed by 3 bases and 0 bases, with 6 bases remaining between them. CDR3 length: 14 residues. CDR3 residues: CASSQESSNQPQHF. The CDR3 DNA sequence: TGCGCCAGCAGCCAGGAAAGTAGCAATCAGCCCCAGCATTTT.

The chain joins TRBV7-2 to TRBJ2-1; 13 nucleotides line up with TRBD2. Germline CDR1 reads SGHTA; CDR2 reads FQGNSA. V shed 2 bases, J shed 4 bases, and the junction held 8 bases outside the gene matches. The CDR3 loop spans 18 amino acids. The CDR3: CASSLLLAGGPGYNEQFF. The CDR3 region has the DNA TGTGCCAGCAGCTTATTACTAGCGGGAGGGCCGGGGTACAATGAGCAGTTCTTC.

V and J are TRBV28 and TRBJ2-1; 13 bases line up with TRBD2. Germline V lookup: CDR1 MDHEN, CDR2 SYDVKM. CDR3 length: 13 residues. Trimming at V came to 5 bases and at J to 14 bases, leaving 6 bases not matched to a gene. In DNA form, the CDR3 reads TGTGCCAGCAGTGAATGGACTAGCGGGAGAAAGTTCTTC. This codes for CASSEWTSGRKFF.

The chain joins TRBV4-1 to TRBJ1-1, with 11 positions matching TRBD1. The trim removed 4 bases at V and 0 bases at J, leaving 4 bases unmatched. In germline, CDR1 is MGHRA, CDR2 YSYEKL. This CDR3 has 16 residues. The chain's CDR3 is CASSRGTGGVNTEAFF. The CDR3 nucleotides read TGCGCCAGCAGCCGAGGGACAGGGGGGGTGAACACTGAAGCTTTCTTT.

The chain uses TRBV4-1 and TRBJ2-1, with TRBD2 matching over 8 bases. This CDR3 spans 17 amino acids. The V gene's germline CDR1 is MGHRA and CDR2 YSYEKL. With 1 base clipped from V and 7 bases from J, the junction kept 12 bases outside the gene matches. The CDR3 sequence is CASSQVITGGPGNEQFF. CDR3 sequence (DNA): TGCGCCAGCAGCCAAGTTATCACGGGAGGGCCGGGTAATGAGCAGTTCTTC.

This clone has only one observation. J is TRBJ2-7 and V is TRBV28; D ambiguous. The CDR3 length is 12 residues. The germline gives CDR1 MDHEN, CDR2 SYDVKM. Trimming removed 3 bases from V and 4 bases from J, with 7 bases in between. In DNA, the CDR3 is TGTGCCAGCAGTTTTACTGGGTACGAGCAGTACTTC. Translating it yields CASSFTGYEQYF.

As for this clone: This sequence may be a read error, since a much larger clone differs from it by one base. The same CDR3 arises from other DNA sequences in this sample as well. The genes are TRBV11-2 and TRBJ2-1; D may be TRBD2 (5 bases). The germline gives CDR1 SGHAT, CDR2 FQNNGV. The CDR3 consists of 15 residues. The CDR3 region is CASSFLGGINNEQFF. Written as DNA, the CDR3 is TGTGCCAGCAGCTTCCTAGGAGGTATCAACAACGAGCAGTTCTTC.

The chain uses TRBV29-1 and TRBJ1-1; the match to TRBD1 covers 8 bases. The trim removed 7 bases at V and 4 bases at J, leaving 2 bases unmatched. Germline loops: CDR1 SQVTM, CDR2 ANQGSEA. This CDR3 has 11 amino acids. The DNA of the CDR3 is TGCAGCGCTGACAGGGGCACTGAAGCTTTCTTT. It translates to CSADRGTEAFF.

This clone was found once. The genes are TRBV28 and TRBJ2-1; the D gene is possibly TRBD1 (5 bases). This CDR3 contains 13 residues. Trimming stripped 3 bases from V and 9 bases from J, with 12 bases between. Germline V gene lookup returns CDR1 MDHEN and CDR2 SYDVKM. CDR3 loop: CASSFSVDSEQFF. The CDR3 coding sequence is TGTGCCAGCAGTTTTAGTGTCGACAGTGAGCAGTTCTTC.

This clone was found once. The DNA of the CDR3 is TGCGCCAGCAGCTACGAGAGGACTGAAGCTTTCTTT. Its protein product is CASSYERTEAFF. V is TRBV4-3 and J is TRBJ1-1; D remains ambiguous. Germline-derived CDR1 and CDR2 are LGHNA and YSLEER. The CDR3 is 12 residues long. Trimming removed 5 bases at V and 5 bases at J, with 9 bases between.